Each of the 18 T cell receptor beta chains below was sequenced from the same sample in a study of blood T cell repertoires in COVID-19. Here immunoSEQ multiplex PCR was the method, and the copy in TCRdb shows in-frame clones only, minus some. Of approximately 300,000 clones in the sample, 92% were seen once. Input material: PBMCs or T cells enriched from blood (not recorded which). The receptor source for this set is a young woman who had recovered from COVID-19.

The chain uses TRBV7-8 and TRBJ1-1, with a possible D match to TRBD1 (6 bases). CDR1 is SGHVS, CDR2 FQNEAQ, per germline. V was trimmed by 11 bases and J by 4 bases, leaving 17 bases between them. The CDR3 is made up of 13 amino acids. The CDR3 DNA reads TGTGCCGTCAGCTATAGGGGGGGCACTGAAGCTTTCTTT. Amino acid sequence: CAVSYRGGTEAFF.

V usage is TRBV20-1 and J usage is TRBJ1-5; D gene unclear. Trimming pared 3 bases from V and 4 bases from J, leaving 7 bases between. Germline V CDR1 and CDR2: DFQATT, SNEGSKA (reference sequence). This CDR3 is 12 amino acids long. CDR3 sequence: CSASPPNQPQHF. CDR3 nucleotides: TGCAGTGCTAGTCCCCCTAATCAGCCCCAGCATTTT.

The J gene is TRBJ1-3, the V gene TRBV19, with D maybe TRBD1 (5 bases). Germline-derived CDR1 and CDR2 are LNHDA and SQIVND (reference sequence). Trimming took 8 bases from V and 1 from J, leaving 15 bases between them. The CDR3 runs 15 residues. CDR3 region: CASADSHLSGNTIYF. The CDR3 region has the DNA TGTGCCAGTGCAGACAGTCACCTTTCTGGAAACACCATATATTTT.

The chain has TRBV7-9 and TRBJ1-6; D is unclear. The CDR3 extends over 13 amino acids. The ends were cut back, 3 bases at V and 6 bases at J, with 6 bases in the middle. Germline assignment: CDR1 SEHNR and CDR2 FQNEAQ (reference sequence). In DNA form, the CDR3 reads TGTGCCAGCAGCTTGGGCAGTAATTCACCCCTCCACTTT. Translating it yields CASSLGSNSPLHF.

V usage is TRBV7-8 and J usage is TRBJ2-5, with unresolved D. Between the trimmed V and J ends, which lost 2 bases and 2 bases, there was a span of 9 bases. This CDR3 contains 14 residues. CDR1 is SGHVS, CDR2 FQNEAQ, per germline. The CDR3 loop reads CASSLQFQQETQYF. As DNA, the CDR3 is TGTGCCAGCAGCTTACAGTTCCAGCAAGAGACCCAGTACTTC. The complete variable domain, with remaining parts taken from reference TRBV7-8 and TRBJ2-5, reads GAGVSQSPRYKVAKRGQDVALRCDPISGHVSLFWYQQALGQGPEFLTYFQNEAQLDKSGLPSDRFFAERPEGSVSTLKIQRTQQEDSAVYLCASSLQFQQETQYFGPGTRLLVL.

The chain links TRBV9 to TRBJ1-4, with 9 bases lining up with TRBD1. CDR3 length: 16 amino acids. Germline assignment: CDR1 SGDLS and CDR2 YYNGEE. J gave up 1 base and V 4 bases, and 5 bases lay outside the gene matches. For the CDR3, the DNA is TGTGCCAGCAGCTTCGGGACAGGGAGAACTAATGAAAAACTGTTTTTT. Translating gives CASSFGTGRTNEKLFF.

The rearrangement links TRBV7-8 to TRBJ1-3; weak D call: TRBD1 (6 bases). V lost 2 bases, J lost 1 base, and 18 bases lay in between. From germline, CDR1 is SGHVS and CDR2 FQNEAQ. The CDR3 totals 18 residues. In DNA, the CDR3 is TGTGCCAGCAGCTTAAGGGGGACGACAGGCCCTTCTGGAAACACCATATATTTT. Its translation is CASSLRGTTGPSGNTIYF. Complete variable domain (other parts from reference TRBV7-8 and TRBJ1-3): GAGVSQSPRYKVAKRGQDVALRCDPISGHVSLFWYQQALGQGPEFLTYFQNEAQLDKSGLPSDRFFAERPEGSVSTLKIQRTQQEDSAVYLCASSLRGTTGPSGNTIYFGEGSWLTVV.

The chain has TRBV6-2 or TRBV6-3 and TRBJ1-1; 9 nucleotides match TRBD1. Trimming cost V 2 bases and J 0 bases; bases outside gene matches: 10. Germline CDR1 reads MNHEY; CDR2 reads SVGEGT. This CDR3 spans 18 amino acids. The CDR3: CASSYLGTGQSMNTEAFF. The CDR3 nucleotides read TGTGCCAGCAGTTACCTCGGGACAGGGCAATCCATGAACACTGAAGCTTTCTTT.

The DNA of the CDR3 is TGTGCCAGCAGTGTCCTGTTACTCTCTAGCGGGGGAGTCGCTGAGCAGTTCTTC. Its protein is CASSVLLLSSGGVAEQFF. The chain uses TRBV6-1 and TRBJ2-1, with 10 nucleotides matching TRBD2. CDR3 size: 18 residues. V trimming: 4 bases; J trimming: 9 bases; junction bases outside the gene matches: 18. Germline loops: CDR1 MNHNS, CDR2 SASEGT.

The chain recombines TRBV2 with TRBJ2-2, with D possibly being TRBD1 (6 bases). Between the trimmed V and J ends, which lost 6 bases and 4 bases, there was a span of 12 bases. The germline V gene encodes CDR1 SNHLY and CDR2 FYNNEI. The CDR3 extends over 14 amino acids. CDR3 sequence (DNA): TGTGCCAGCAGCGTAACAGGGCCCACCGGGGAGCTGTTTTTT. This encodes CASSVTGPTGELFF. Based on the CDR3 plus reference TRBV2 and TRBJ2-2, the full variable domain is EPEVTQTPSHQVTQMGQEVILRCVPISNHLYFYWYRQILGQKVEFLVSFYNNEISEKSEIFDDQFSVERPDGSNFTLKIRSTKLEDSAMYFCASSVTGPTGELFFGEGSRLTVL.

This clone was detected a few times. The CDR3 DNA reads TGTGCCAGCAGGGAAAATACAGGGGGCACTGAAGCTTTCTTT. Residues: CASRENTGGTEAFF. The chain employs TRBV28 and TRBJ1-1, with 8 nucleotides matching TRBD1. Germline V gene sequence: CDR1 MDHEN, CDR2 SYDVKM. The CDR3 length is 14 residues. Unmatched junction bases numbered 7, after V lost 6 bases and J lost 4 bases.

DNA for the CDR3: TGTGCCAGCAGCATCCAGGGAATTCCCTCTGGAAACACCATATATTTT. Residues: CASSIQGIPSGNTIYF. The J gene is TRBJ1-3, the V gene TRBV7-6; D possibly corresponds to TRBD1 (5 bases). Germline values: CDR1 SGHVS, CDR2 FNYEAQ. The V gene lost 5 bases and the J gene lost 0 bases, with 14 bases spanning the gap. The CDR3 spans 16 residues.

The chain uses TRBV6-1 and TRBJ1-3; a weak D match, TRBD1 (5 bases). This CDR3 spans 15 amino acids. Germline V gene data show CDR1 as MNHNS and CDR2 as SASEGT. V lost 0 bases and J 3 bases, leaving 9 bases between the germline ends. CDR3 in DNA: TGTGCCAGCAGTGAAGCGAGCAGGGTTGGAAACACCATATATTTT. It codes for CASSEASRVGNTIYF.

V usage is TRBV7-9 and J usage is TRBJ1-1; 8 bases fit TRBD1. The CDR3 runs 13 residues. V shed 5 bases, J shed 7 bases, and the junction held 6 bases outside the gene matches. CDR1 SEHNR and CDR2 FQNEAQ come from the germline V gene (reference sequence). The CDR3 region is CASSQTGAYEAFF. The DNA of the CDR3 is TGTGCCAGCAGCCAGACAGGGGCGTATGAAGCTTTCTTT.

The rearrangement joins TRBV15 to TRBJ1-4; tentative D call: TRBD1 (5 bases). V was shortened by 1 base and J by 8 bases, with 14 bases between the two germline ends. Germline V gene sequence: CDR1 LNHNV, CDR2 YYDKDF (reference sequence). The CDR3 length is 15 residues. CDR3: CATSRAMRGNEKLFF. Written as DNA, the CDR3 is TGTGCCACCAGCAGAGCTATGCGGGGGAACGAAAAACTGTTTTTT.

This chain connects TRBV18 to TRBJ2-5, with 9 bases lining up with TRBD2. The CDR3 loop spans 15 amino acids. Germline CDR1 KGHSH, CDR2 LQKENI. After removal of 0 bases from V and 4 bases from J, the junction contained 3 bases not matched to a gene. The CDR3 spells CASSPPAGGGETQYF. The CDR3 region has the DNA TGTGCCAGCTCACCACCAGCGGGGGGCGGAGAGACCCAGTACTTC.

The gene calls are TRBV25-1 and TRBJ2-5; 12 positions match TRBD1. The CDR3 length is 15 residues. Germline lookup yields CDR1 MGHDK and CDR2 SYGVNS. V gave up 4 bases and J gave up 5 bases; unmatched junction bases: 5. Written as DNA, the CDR3 is TGTGCCAGCAGTGTCGGGACAGGGGGCCGGGAGACCCAGTACTTC. This gives the protein CASSVGTGGRETQYF.

The gene calls are TRBV28 and TRBJ1-1; 8 nucleotides match TRBD1. With V trimmed by 6 bases and J by 5 bases, 8 bases remained unmatched. Germline loops: CDR1 MDHEN, CDR2 SYDVKM. The CDR3 is 14 amino acids. The CDR3 coding sequence is TGTGCCAGCAGCCTAGACAGGGGAGTAACTGAAGCTTTCTTT. Amino acid sequence: CASSLDRGVTEAFF.